This T cell receptor beta chain was captured in a study of tumor-infiltrating lymphocytes in primary liver carcinoma. Scientists recovered RNA and DNA together from roughly 20-30 mg of unsorted bulk tissue. After removal of 2 bases from V and 1 base from J, the junction contained 16 bases not matched to a gene. This CDR3 has 20 residues. The germline V gene has CDR1 SGHAT and CDR2 FQNNGV. Total RNA (approximately 500 ng) served as template for TCR beta cDNA synthesis primed by a constant-region primer. Researchers made the TCR beta libraries by running three nested multiplex PCR rounds with slightly modified ARM-PCR. Each of the first two PCR rounds ran around 10 cycles with TRBV1-TRBV30 forward and C-beta reverse primers. TCRdb analysed the multiplex PCR reads with MiXCR anew, one entry per CDR3 protein. The sample consists of more than 100,000 distinct CDR3 sequences, under 70% of them appearing once.

Sequencing was carried out using tumor-adjacent normal liver tissue. The chain uses TRBV11-2 and TRBJ2-3; TRBD2 agrees at 9 bases. The TCR sequence derives from a woman aged 55-70 years with primary liver carcinoma and hepatitis B virus infection. The CDR3 region is CASSLSGLAGLRVCTDTQYF. As DNA, the CDR3 is TGTGCCAGCAGCTTAAGTGGCCTAGCGGGATTGAGAGTCTGCACAGATACGCAGTATTTT. The full variable domain, rest sourced from reference TRBV11-2 and TRBJ2-3, is EAGVAQSPRYKIIEKRQSVAFWCNPISGHATLYWYQQILGQGPKLLIQFQNNGVVDDSQLPKDRFSAERLKGVDSTLKIQPAKLEDSAVYLCASSLSGLAGLRVCTDTQYFGPGTRLTVL.